This note documents a single T cell receptor (beta chain) sequence. This sample is part of a study of blood T cell repertoires in COVID-19. At the level of the study: From the United States, Italy and Spain came samples of acute and convalescent COVID-19. T cells, B-cell-depleted T cells, or PBMCs supplied cDNA or gDNA.

Original processing notes: Estimated nucleated cell counts came from reference gene primer amplification. Profiling relied on immunoSEQ multiplex PCR, and the TCRdb table lists in-frame clones only, not all of them. V and J calls and clone size are as listed in that table; D and trimming were resolved from the DNA. Here the sample spans 65,000 to 70,000 clones, roughly 84% being singletons. Germline trimming cut 3 bases from V and 8 bases from J; bases unmatched to any gene: 8. This CDR3 is 14 amino acids long. Germline CDR1 is KGHSH and CDR2 is LQKENI. The sequence derives from a man aged 50 or older with acute or convalescent COVID-19. The material sequenced was peripheral blood. The rearrangement links TRBV18 to TRBJ1-2; 8 nucleotides align to TRBD1. The CDR3 DNA reads as TGTGCCAGCTCACCTACCGCAGGGGGCAAAGGCTACACCTTC. The encoded protein is CASSPTAGGKGYTF.